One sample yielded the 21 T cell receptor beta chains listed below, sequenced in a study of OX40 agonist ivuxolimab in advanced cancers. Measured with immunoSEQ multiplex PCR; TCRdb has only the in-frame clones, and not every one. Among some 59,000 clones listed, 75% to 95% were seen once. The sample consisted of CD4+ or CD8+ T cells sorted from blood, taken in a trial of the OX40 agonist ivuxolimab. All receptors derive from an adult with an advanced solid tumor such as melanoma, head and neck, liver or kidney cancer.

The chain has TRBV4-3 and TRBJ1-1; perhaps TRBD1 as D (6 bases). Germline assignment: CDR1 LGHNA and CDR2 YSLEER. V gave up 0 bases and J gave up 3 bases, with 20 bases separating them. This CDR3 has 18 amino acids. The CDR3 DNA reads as TGCGCCAGCAGCCAAGAGGGGGCTTGGGATTCAGCGGACACTGAAGCTTTCTTT. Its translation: CASSQEGAWDSADTEAFF.

The CDR3 DNA follows: TGTGCCAGCAGTGAATGGGACCAGAACACTGAAGCTTTCTTT. Protein sequence: CASSEWDQNTEAFF. The rearrangement uses TRBV25-1 and TRBJ1-1; TRBD1 might be the D (5 bases). CDR1 and CDR2 from the germline V gene are MGHDK and SYGVNS. The CDR3 consists of 14 residues. The V and J ends lost 1 base and 1 base respectively, with 7 bases between them.

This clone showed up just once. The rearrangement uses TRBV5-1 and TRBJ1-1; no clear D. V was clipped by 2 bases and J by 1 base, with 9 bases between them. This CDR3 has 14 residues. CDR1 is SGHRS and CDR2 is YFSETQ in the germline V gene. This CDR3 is CASSLYATNTEAFF. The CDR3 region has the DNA TGCGCCAGCAGCTTATATGCTACGAACACTGAAGCTTTCTTT.

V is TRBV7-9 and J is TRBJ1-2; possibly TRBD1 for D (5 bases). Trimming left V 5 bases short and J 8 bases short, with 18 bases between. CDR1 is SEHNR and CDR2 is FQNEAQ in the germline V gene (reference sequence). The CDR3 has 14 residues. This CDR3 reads CASSPLDNPTGYTF. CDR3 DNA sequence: TGTGCCAGCAGCCCCTTGGACAACCCAACGGGCTACACCTTC.

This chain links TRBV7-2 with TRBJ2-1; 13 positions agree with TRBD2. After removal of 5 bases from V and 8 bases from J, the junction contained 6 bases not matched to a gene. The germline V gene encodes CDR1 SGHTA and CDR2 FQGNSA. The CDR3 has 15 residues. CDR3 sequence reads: CASSPGLAGAYEQFF. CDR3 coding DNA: TGTGCCAGCAGCCCTGGACTAGCGGGAGCATATGAGCAGTTCTTC.

CDR3 DNA sequence: TGTGCCAGCAGCTATAGGGGACTAGCGTCGAATGAGCAGTTCTTC. It specifies CASSYRGLASNEQFF. The genes are TRBV28 and TRBJ2-1; 10 bases are a match to TRBD2. Unmatched junction bases numbered 9, after V lost 6 bases and J lost 7 bases. The CDR3 covers 15 residues. Germline V gene data show CDR1 as MDHEN and CDR2 as SYDVKM.

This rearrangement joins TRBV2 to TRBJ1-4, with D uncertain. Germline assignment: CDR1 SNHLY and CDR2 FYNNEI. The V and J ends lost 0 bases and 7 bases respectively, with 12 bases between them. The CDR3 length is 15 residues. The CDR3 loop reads CASSEAAGWVEKLFF. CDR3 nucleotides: TGTGCCAGCAGTGAAGCGGCAGGATGGGTTGAAAAACTGTTTTTT.

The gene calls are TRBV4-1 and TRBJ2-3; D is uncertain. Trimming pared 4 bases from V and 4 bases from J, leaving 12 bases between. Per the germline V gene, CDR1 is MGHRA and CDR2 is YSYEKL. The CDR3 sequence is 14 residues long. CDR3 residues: CASSLVFLADTQYF. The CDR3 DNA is TGCGCCAGCAGCCTCGTATTCCTGGCAGATACGCAGTATTTT.

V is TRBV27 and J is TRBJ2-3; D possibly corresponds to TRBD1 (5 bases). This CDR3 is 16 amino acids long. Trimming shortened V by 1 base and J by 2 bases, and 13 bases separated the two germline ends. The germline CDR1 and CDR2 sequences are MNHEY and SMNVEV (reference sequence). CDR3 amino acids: CASSLYARAPTDTQYF. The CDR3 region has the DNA TGTGCCAGCAGTTTATACGCCAGGGCCCCCACAGATACGCAGTATTTT.

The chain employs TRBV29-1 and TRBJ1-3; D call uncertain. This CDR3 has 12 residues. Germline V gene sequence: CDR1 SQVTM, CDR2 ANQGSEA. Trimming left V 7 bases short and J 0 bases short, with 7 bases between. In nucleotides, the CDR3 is TGCAGCGCCGTGGACTCTGGAAACACCATATATTTT. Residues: CSAVDSGNTIYF.

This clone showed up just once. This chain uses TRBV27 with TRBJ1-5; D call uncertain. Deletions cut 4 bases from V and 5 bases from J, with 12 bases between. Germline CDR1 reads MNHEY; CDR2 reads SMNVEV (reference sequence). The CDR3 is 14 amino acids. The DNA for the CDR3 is TGTGCCAGCAGTTCCCAAGGTCGCCATCAGCCCCAGCATTTT. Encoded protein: CASSSQGRHQPQHF.

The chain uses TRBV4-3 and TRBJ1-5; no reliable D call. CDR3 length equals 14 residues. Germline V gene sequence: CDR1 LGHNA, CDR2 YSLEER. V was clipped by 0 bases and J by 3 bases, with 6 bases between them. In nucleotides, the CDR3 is TGCGCCAGCAGCCAAGATCAAGTCAATCAGCCCCAGCATTTT. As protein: CASSQDQVNQPQHF.

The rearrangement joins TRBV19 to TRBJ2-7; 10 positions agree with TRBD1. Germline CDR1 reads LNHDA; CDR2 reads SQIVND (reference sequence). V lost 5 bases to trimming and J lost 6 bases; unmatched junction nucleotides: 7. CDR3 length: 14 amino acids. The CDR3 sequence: CASSPGTGVAEQYF. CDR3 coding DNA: TGTGCCAGTAGTCCCGGGACAGGGGTAGCCGAGCAGTACTTC.

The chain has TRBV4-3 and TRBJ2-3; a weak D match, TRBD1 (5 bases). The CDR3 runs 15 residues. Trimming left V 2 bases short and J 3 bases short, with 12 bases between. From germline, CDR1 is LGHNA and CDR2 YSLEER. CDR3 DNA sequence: TGCGCCAGCAGCCAACTGACAGATTTAACAGATACGCAGTATTTT. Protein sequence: CASSQLTDLTDTQYF.

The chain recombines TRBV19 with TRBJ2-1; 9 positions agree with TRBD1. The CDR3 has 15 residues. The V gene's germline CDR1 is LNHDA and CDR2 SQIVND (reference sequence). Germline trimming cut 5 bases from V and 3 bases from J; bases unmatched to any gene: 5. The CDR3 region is CASSFGTGLYNEQFF. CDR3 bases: TGTGCCAGTAGTTTCGGGACAGGGCTCTACAATGAGCAGTTCTTC.

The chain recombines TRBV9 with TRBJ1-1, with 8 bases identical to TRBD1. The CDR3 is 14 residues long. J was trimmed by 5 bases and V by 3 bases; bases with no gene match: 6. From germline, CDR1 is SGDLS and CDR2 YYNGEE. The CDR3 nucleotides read TGTGCCAGCAGCGCAGGGGGCACGGAGACTGAAGCTTTCTTT. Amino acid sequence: CASSAGGTETEAFF.

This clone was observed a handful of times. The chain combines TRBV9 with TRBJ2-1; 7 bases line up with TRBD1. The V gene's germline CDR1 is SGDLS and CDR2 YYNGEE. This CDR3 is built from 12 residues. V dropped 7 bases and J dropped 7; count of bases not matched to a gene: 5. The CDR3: CASGAGGNEQFF. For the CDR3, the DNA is TGTGCCAGCGGGGCAGGGGGAAATGAGCAGTTCTTC.

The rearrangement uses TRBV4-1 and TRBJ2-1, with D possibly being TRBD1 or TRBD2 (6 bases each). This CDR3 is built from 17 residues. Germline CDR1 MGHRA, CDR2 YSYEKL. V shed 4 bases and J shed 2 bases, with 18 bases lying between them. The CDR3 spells CASSPMGGQGTYNEQFF. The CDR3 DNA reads TGCGCCAGCAGCCCCATGGGGGGTCAGGGGACCTACAATGAGCAGTTCTTC.

The CDR3 sequence is CASSIPRQATYEQYF. CDR3 sequence (DNA): TGTGCCAGCAGCATACCTCGACAGGCTACCTACGAGCAGTACTTC. The chain joins TRBV28 to TRBJ2-7; possible D gene TRBD1, 6 bases. Trimming cost V 6 bases and J 2 bases, with 17 bases left between them. This CDR3 is 15 amino acids long. Germline assignment: CDR1 MDHEN and CDR2 SYDVKM. Drawing the rest from reference TRBV28 and TRBJ2-7, the complete variable domain is DVKVTQSSRYLVKRTGEKVFLECVQDMDHENMFWYRQDPGLGLRLIYFSYDVKMKEKGDIPEGYSVSREKKERFSLILESASTNQTSMYLCASSIPRQATYEQYFGPGTRLTVT.

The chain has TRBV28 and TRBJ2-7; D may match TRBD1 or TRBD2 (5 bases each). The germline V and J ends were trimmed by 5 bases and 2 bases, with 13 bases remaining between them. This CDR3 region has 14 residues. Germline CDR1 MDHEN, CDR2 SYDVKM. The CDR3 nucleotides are TGTGCCAGCAGTCTCCACGGGACCCCCTACGAGCAGTACTTC. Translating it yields CASSLHGTPYEQYF.

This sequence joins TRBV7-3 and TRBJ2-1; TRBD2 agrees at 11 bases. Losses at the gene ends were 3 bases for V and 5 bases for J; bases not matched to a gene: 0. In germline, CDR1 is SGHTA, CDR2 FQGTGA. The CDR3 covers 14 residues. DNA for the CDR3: TGTGCCAGCAGCTTTAGCGGGGGGGACAATGAGCAGTTCTTC. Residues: CASSFSGGDNEQFF.